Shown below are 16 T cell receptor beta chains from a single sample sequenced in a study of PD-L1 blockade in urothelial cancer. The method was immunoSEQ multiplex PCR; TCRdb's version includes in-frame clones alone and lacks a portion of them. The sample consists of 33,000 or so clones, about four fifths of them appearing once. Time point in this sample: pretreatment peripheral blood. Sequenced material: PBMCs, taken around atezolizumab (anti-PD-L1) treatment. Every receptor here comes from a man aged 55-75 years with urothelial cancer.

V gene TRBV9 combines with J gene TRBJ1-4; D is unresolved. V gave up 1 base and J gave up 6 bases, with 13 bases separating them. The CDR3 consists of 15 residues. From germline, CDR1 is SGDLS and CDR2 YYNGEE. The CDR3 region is CASSVLAGTDEKLFF. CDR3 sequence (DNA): TGTGCCAGCAGCGTACTCGCGGGAACGGATGAAAAACTGTTTTTT.

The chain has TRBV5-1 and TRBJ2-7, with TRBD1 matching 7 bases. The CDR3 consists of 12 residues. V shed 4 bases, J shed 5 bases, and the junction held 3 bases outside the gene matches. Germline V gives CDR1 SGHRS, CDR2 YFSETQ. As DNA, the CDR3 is TGCGCCAGCAGCCCGGACAGGCACGAGCAGTACTTC. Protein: CASSPDRHEQYF.

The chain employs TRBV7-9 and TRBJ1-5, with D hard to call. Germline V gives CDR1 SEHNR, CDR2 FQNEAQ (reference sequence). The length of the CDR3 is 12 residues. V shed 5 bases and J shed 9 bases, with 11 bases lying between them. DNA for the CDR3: TGTGCCAGCAGCCCATCGGGTGGGCCCCAGCATTTT. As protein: CASSPSGGPQHF.

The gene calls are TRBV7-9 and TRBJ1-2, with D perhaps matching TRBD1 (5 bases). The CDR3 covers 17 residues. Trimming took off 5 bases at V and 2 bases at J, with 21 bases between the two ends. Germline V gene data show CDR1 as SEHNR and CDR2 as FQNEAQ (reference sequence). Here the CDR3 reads CASSPNRGGDPNYGYTF. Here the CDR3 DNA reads TGTGCCAGCAGCCCGAACCGCGGGGGGGACCCGAACTATGGCTACACCTTC.

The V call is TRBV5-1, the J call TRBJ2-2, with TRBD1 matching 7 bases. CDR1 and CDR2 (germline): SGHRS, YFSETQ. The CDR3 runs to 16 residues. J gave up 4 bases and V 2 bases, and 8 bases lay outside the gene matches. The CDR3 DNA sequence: TGCGCCAGCAGCTTTATAACAGGGGTCATCACCGGGGAGCTGTTTTTT. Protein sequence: CASSFITGVITGELFF. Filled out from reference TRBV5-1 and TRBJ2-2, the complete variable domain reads KAGVTQTPRYLIKTRGQQVTLSCSPISGHRSVSWYQQTPGQGLQFLFEYFSETQRNKGNFPGRFSGRQFSNSRSEMNVSTLELGDSALYLCASSFITGVITGELFFGEGSRLTVL.

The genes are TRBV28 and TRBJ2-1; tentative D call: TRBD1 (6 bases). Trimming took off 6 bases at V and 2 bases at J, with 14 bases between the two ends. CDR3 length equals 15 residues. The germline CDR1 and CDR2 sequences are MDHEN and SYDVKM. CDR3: CASSPRQVTYNEQFF. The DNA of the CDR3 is TGTGCCAGCAGCCCAAGACAGGTAACCTACAATGAGCAGTTCTTC.

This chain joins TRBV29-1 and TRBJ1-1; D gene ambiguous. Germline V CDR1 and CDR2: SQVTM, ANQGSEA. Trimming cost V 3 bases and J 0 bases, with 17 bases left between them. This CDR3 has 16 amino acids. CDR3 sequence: CSVDGARSLMNTEAFF. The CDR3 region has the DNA TGCAGCGTTGATGGAGCCAGATCCCTTATGAACACTGAAGCTTTCTTT.

The CDR3 loop reads CASSLDIENYGYTF. In nucleotides, the CDR3 is TGTGCCAGCAGCCTCGACATAGAAAACTATGGCTACACCTTC. The chain uses TRBV5-4 and TRBJ1-2; D not resolved. The V and J ends lost 4 bases and 2 bases respectively, with 12 bases between them. CDR1 and CDR2 (germline): SGHNT, YYREEE (reference sequence). The CDR3 covers 14 residues.

CDR3 bases: TGTGCCAGCCGACCCGGGACATCATCCTACGAGCAGTACTTC. It encodes CASRPGTSSYEQYF. This sequence joins TRBV2 and TRBJ2-7; the D gene is possibly TRBD1 (6 bases). CDR3 size: 14 residues. V gave up 8 bases and J gave up 1 base, with 15 bases separating them. From germline, CDR1 is SNHLY and CDR2 FYNNEI.

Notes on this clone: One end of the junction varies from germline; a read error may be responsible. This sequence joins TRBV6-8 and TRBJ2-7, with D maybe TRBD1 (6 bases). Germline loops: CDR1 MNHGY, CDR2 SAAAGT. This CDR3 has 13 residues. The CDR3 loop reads CASRQGKAYEQYF. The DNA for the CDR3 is TGTGCTAGCAGGCAGGGGAAGGCATACGAGCAGTACTTC.

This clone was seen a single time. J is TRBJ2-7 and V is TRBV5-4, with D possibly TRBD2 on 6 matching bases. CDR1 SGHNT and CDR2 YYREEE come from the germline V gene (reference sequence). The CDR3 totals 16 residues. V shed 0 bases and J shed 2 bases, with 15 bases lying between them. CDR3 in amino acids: CASSLAGDPNPYEQYF. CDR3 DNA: TGTGCCAGCAGCTTGGCGGGAGACCCGAATCCCTACGAGCAGTACTTC.

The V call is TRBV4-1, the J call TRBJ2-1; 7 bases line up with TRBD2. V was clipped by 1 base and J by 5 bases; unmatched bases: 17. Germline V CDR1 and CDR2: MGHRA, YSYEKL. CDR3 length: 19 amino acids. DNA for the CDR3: TGCGCCAGCAGCCAAGTTGCCAATGGGGCTAGCGGAGAGAACAATGAGCAGTTCTTC. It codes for CASSQVANGASGENNEQFF.

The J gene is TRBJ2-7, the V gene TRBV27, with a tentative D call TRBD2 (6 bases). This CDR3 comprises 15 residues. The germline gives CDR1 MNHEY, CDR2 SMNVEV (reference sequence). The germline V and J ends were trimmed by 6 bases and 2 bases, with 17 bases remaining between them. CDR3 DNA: TGTGCCAGCAGACCACGGGTCTCGGGAGCCTACGAGCAGTACTTC. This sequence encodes CASRPRVSGAYEQYF.

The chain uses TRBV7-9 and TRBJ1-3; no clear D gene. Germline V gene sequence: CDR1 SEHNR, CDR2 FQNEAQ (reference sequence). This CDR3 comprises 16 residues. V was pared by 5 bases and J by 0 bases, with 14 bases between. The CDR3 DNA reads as TGTGCCAGCAGCCCCTTTGGAGCGAGCTCTGGAAACACCATATATTTT. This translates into CASSPFGASSGNTIYF.

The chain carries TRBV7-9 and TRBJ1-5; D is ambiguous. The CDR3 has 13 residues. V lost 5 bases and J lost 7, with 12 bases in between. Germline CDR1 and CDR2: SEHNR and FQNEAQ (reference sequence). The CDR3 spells CASSAGFVQPQHF. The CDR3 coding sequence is TGTGCCAGCAGCGCTGGCTTCGTGCAGCCCCAGCATTTT.

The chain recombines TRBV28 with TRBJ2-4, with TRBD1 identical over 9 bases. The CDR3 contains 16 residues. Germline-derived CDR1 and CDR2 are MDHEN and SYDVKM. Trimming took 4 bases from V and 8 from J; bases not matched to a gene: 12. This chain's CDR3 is CASSSPTPTGGDIQYF. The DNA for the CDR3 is TGTGCCAGCAGTTCTCCGACACCGACAGGGGGGGACATTCAGTACTTC. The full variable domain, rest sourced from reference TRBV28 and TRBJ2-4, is DVKVTQSSRYLVKRTGEKVFLECVQDMDHENMFWYRQDPGLGLRLIYFSYDVKMKEKGDIPEGYSVSREKKERFSLILESASTNQTSMYLCASSSPTPTGGDIQYFGAGTRLSVL.